The clone carrying this TCR beta chain was observed a few times. What it binds is not known. Attached unique molecular identifiers marked individual cDNA molecules. A single record per CDR3 protein comes from TCRdb applying MiXCR to the 5' RACE reads. The repertoire has roughly 120,000 distinct CDR3 sequences, 14% to 15% of them found once; the top ten carry 20% to 25%. The germline V gene has CDR1 DFQATT and CDR2 SNEGSKA (reference sequence). The V end was cut by 6 bases, the J end by 7 bases, with 13 bases between. The CDR3 covers 12 residues. This specimen comes from a study of early T cells in non-severe SARS-CoV-2 infection. Study at large: Sequencing of bulk RNA from unsorted whole blood was done, without chain pairing. General study findings and limits: The matching step, a VDJdb search, favored anti-spike CD8 responses and missed private and CD4 specificities.

The sequence came from an adult who was a healthcare worker with PCR-confirmed SARS-CoV-2 infection or an uninfected control (not recorded which). Sequencing was done on a sample of whole blood. The chain joins TRBV20-1 to TRBJ2-1; D ambiguous. For the CDR3, the DNA is TGCAGTGCCAACTGGGGATTGAATGAGCAGTTCTTC. Amino acids: CSANWGLNEQFF.